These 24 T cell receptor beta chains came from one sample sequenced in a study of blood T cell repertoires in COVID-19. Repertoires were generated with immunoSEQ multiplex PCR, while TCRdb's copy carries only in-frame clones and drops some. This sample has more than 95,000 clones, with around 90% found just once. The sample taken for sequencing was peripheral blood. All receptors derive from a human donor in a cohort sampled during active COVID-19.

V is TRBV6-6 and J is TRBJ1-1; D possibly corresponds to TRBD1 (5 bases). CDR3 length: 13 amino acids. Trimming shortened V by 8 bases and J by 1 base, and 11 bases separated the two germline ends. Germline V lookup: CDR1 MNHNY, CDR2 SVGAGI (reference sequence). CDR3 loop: CASRQLKNTEAFF. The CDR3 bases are TGTGCCAGCCGACAGCTTAAGAACACTGAAGCTTTCTTT.

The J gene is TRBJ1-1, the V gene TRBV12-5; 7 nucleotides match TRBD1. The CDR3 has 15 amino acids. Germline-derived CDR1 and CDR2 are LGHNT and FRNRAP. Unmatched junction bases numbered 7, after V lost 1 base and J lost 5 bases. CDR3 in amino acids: CASGLDPQGGTEAFF. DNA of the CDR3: TGTGCTAGTGGTTTGGACCCCCAGGGGGGAACTGAAGCTTTCTTT.

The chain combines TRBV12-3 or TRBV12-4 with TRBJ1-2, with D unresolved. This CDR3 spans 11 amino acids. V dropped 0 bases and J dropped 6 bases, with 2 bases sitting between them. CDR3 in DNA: TGTGCCAGCAGTTTAGCCAATGGCTACACCTTC. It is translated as CASSLANGYTF.

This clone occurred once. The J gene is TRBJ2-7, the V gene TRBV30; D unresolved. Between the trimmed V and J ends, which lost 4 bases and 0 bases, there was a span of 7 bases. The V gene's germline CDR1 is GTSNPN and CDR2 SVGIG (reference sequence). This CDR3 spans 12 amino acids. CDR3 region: CAWTVDSYEQYF. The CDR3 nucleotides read TGTGCCTGGACCGTAGACTCCTACGAGCAGTACTTC.

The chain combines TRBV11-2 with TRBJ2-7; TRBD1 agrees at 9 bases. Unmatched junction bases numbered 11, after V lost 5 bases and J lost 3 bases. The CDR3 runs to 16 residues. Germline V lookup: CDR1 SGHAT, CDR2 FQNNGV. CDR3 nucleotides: TGTGCCAGCAGCCCAGCTCCGGGACAGGGATACTACGAGCAGTACTTC. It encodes CASSPAPGQGYYEQYF.

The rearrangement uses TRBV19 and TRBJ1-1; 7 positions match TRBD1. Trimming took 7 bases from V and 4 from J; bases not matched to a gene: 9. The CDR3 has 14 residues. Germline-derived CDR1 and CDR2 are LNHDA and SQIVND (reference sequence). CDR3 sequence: CASTPGGWGTEAFF. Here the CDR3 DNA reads TGTGCCAGTACCCCAGGGGGTTGGGGCACTGAAGCTTTCTTT.

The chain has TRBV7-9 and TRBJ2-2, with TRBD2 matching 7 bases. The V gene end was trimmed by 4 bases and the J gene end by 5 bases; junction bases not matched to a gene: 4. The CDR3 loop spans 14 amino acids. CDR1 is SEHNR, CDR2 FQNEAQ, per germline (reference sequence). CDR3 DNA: TGTGCCAGCAGCTGGGGGGGTAGAACCGGGGAGCTGTTTTTT. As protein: CASSWGGRTGELFF.

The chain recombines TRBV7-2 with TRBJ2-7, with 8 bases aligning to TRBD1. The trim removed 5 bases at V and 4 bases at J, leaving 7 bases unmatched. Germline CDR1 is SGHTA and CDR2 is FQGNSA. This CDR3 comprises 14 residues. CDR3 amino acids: CASSLNRGIYEQYF. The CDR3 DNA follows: TGTGCCAGCAGCCTAAACAGGGGGATATACGAGCAGTACTTC.

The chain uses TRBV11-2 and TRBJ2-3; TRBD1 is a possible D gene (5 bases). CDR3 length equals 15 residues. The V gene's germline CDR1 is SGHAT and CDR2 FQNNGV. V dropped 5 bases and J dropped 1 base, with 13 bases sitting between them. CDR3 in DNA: TGTGCCAGCAGCACCAGCCTAGGGGGCACAGATACGCAGTATTTT. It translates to CASSTSLGGTDTQYF. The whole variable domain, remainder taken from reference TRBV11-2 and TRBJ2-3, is EAGVAQSPRYKIIEKRQSVAFWCNPISGHATLYWYQQILGQGPKLLIQFQNNGVVDDSQLPKDRFSAERLKGVDSTLKIQPAKLEDSAVYLCASSTSLGGTDTQYFGPGTRLTVL.

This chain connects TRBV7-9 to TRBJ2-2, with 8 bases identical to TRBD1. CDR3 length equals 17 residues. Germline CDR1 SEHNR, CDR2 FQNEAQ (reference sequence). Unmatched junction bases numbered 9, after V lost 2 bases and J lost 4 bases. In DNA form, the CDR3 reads TGTGCCAGCAGCTTATGGGTTGGCAGGGGGCGCACCGGGGAGCTGTTTTTT. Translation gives CASSLWVGRGRTGELFF.

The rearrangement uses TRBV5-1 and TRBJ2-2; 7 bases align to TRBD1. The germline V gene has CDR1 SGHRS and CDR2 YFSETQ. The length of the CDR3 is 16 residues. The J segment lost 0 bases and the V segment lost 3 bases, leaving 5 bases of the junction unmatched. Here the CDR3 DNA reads TGCGCCAGCAGCTCAGGGGGTTTCGCGAACACCGGGGAGCTGTTTTTT. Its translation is CASSSGGFANTGELFF.

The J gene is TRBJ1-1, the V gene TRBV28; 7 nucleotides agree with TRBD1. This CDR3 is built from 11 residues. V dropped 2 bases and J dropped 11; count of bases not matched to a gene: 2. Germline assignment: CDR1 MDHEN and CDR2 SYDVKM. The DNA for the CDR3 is TGTGCCAGCAGTTTAGCAGGGGGGGCTTTCTTT. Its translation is CASSLAGGAFF.

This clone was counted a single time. The DNA of the CDR3 is TGTGCCAGCAGCCCTGGTGGGGGACATCTCCTGGGGGGCTACACCTTC. Protein: CASSPGGGHLLGGYTF. The J gene is TRBJ1-2, the V gene TRBV27, with a tentative D call TRBD1 (6 bases). V was shortened by 6 bases and J by 8 bases, with 25 bases between the two germline ends. The CDR3 has 16 residues. Germline V gene data show CDR1 as MNHEY and CDR2 as SMNVEV (reference sequence).

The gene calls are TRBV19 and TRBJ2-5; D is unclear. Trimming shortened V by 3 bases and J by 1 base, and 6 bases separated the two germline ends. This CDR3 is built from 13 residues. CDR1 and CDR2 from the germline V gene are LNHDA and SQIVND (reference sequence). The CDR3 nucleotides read TGTGCCAGTAGTATGGCCAGCCAAGAGACCCAGTACTTC. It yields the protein CASSMASQETQYF.

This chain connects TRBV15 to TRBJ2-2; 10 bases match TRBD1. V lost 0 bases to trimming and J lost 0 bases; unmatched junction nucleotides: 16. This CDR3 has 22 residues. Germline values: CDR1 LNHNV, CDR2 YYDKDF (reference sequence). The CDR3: CATSREYLGRQGANSNTGELFF. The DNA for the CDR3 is TGTGCCACCAGCAGAGAATATCTCGGGAGACAGGGGGCGAATTCGAACACCGGGGAGCTGTTTTTT.

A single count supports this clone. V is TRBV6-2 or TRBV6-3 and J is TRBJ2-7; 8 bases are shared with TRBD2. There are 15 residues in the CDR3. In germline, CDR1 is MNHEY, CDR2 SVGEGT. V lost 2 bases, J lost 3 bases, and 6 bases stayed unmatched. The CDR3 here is CASSYSQAGVYEQYF. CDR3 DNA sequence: TGTGCCAGCAGTTACAGCCAAGCGGGAGTCTACGAGCAGTACTTC.

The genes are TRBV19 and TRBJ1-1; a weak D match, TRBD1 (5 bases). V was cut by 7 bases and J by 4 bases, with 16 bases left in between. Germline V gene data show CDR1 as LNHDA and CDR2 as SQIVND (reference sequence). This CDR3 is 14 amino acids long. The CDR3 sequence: CASTPGREVTEAFF. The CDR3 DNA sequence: TGTGCCAGTACCCCGGGCAGGGAAGTCACTGAAGCTTTCTTT. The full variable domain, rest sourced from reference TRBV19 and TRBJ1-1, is DGGITQSPKYLFRKEGQNVTLSCEQNLNHDAMYWYRQDPGQGLRLIYYSQIVNDFQKGDIAEGYSVSREKKESFPLTVTSAQKNPTAFYLCASTPGREVTEAFFGQGTRLTVV.

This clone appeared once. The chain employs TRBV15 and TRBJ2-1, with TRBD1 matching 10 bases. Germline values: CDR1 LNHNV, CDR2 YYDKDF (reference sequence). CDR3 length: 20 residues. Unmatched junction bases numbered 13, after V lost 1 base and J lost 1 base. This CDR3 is CATSRGPTGGARNSYNEQFF. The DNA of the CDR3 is TGTGCCACCAGCAGAGGCCCGACAGGGGGCGCCCGTAATTCCTACAATGAGCAGTTCTTC.

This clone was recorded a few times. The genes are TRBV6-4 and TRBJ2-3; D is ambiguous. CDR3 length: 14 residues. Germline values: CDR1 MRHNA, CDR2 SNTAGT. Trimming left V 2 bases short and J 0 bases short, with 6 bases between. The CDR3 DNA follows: TGTGCCAGCAGTGACACCCTAAGCACAGATACGCAGTATTTT. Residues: CASSDTLSTDTQYF.

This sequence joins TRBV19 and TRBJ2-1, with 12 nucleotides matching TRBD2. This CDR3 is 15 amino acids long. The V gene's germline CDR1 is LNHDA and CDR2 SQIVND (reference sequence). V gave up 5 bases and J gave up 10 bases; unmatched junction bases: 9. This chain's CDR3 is CASSLLRTSGTEQFF. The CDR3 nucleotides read TGTGCCAGTAGTTTGCTCCGGACTAGCGGGACCGAGCAGTTCTTC. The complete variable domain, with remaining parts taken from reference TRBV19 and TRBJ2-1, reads DGGITQSPKYLFRKEGQNVTLSCEQNLNHDAMYWYRQDPGQGLRLIYYSQIVNDFQKGDIAEGYSVSREKKESFPLTVTSAQKNPTAFYLCASSLLRTSGTEQFFGPGTRLTVL.

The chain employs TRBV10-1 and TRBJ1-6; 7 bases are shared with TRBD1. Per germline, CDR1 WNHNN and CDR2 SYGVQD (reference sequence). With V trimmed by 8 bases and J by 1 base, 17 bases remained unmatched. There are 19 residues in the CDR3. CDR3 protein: CASRPPRRGRGSYNSPLHF. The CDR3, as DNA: TGCGCCAGCCGACCCCCCCGGAGGGGGCGAGGGTCCTATAATTCACCCCTCCACTTT.

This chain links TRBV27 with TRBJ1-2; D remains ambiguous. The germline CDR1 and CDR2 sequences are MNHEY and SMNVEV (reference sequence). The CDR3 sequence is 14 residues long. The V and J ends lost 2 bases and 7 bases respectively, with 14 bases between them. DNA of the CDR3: TGTGCCAGCAGTTTACGCCTTCCGAACAGTGGCTACACCTTC. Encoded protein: CASSLRLPNSGYTF.

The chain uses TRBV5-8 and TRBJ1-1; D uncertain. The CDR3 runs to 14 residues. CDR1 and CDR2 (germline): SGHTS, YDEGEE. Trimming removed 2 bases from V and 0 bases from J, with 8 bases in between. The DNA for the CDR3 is TGTGCCAGCAGCTTTTCAGATCTGAACACTGAAGCTTTCTTT. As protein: CASSFSDLNTEAFF.

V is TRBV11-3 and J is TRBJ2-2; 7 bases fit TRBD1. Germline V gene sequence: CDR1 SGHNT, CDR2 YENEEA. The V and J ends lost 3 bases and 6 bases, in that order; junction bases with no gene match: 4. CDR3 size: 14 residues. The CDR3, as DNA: TGTGCCAGCAGCTTTACAGGGGCGGCCGGGGAGCTGTTTTTT. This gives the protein CASSFTGAAGELFF.